Listed below are T cell receptor beta chains from one sample, sequenced in a study of T cell responses to AZD1222 COVID-19 vaccine. Sequenced by immunoSEQ multiplex PCR; TCRdb stores in-frame clones only, minus some. Of 75,000 to 85,000 clones listed, 90% are singletons. The sample was peripheral blood, taken on day 0 of AZD1222 vaccination. The origin of the receptors is an adult in good health. The CDR3 runs from the conserved cysteine through the conserved F or W. D genes are given only for firm matches. Size tells how often a clone was seen (once, few, many) or the class of an expanded clone, and some rows leave it out.

CDR3,DNA,size,V,J,D
CASSLPGNGYTF,TGTGCCAGCAGTTTACCAGGGAATGGCTACACCTTC,-,TRBV28,TRBJ1-2,-
CASSRKHRGVEAGELFF,TGTGCCAGCAGCCGAAAACACCGGGGGGTCGAAGCCGGGGAGCTGTTTTTT,-,TRBV7-3,TRBJ2-2,TRBD2
CASSPQPPSGGTTDTQYF,TGTGCCAGCAGCCCCCAACCCCCTAGCGGGGGAACCACAGATACGCAGTATTTT,-,TRBV7-3,TRBJ2-3,TRBD2
CASILTGGNTIYF,TGTGCCAGCATTCTGACAGGAGGAAACACCATATATTTT,-,TRBV12-3/TRBV12-4,TRBJ1-3,-
CASSSTGEIQETQYF,TGCGCCAGCAGCTCAACAGGGGAAATACAAGAGACCCAGTACTTC,-,TRBV5-1,TRBJ2-5,TRBD1
CASSELRGALSGNTIYF,TGTGCCAGCAGTGAACTAAGGGGGGCCCTCTCTGGAAACACCATATATTTT,-,TRBV6-1,TRBJ1-3,-
CASSFMGGLNTEAFF,TGCGCCAGCAGCTTCATGGGGGGCTTGAACACTGAAGCTTTCTTT,-,TRBV5-1,TRBJ1-1,-
CASSLIGQAGSEQFF,TGTGCCAGCAGCTTAATCGGCCAAGCGGGATCCGAGCAGTTCTTC,-,TRBV7-7,TRBJ2-1,TRBD2
CASSLAGIGDHSNQPQHF,TGTGCCAGCAGCTTAGCGGGAATTGGGGACCATAGCAATCAGCCCCAGCATTTT,-,TRBV7-2,TRBJ1-5,-
CASFIVGVGAEAFF,TGTGCCAGCTTTATAGTCGGGGTCGGGGCTGAAGCTTTCTTT,-,TRBV6-5,TRBJ1-1,-
CATPPGFQETQYF,TGTGCCACCCCCCCCGGGTTCCAAGAGACCCAGTACTTC,-,TRBV6-5,TRBJ2-5,-
CAWRSRGSSTGELFF,TGTGCCTGGAGGTCCAGGGGATCGAGCACCGGGGAGCTGTTTTTT,-,TRBV30,TRBJ2-2,-
CSAPAPEQYF,TGCAGTGCGCCCGCCCCCGAGCAGTACTTC,-,TRBV20-1,TRBJ2-7,-
CASSSRDTYEQYF,TGTGCCAGTAGTTCCCGGGACACCTACGAGCAGTACTTC,once,TRBV19,TRBJ2-7,-
CASSPRPQSGYTF,TGTGCCAGCAGCCCCAGACCTCAAAGCGGCTACACCTTC,-,TRBV3-1/TRBV3-2,TRBJ1-2,-
CASSLVAAREEKLFF,TGTGCCAGCAGCTTAGTAGCTGCGAGGGAAGAAAAACTGTTTTTT,few,TRBV11-3,TRBJ1-4,-
CASSGPEGTGEKLFF,TGTGCCAGCAGCGGACCAGAGGGAACCGGCGAAAAACTGTTTTTT,-,TRBV7-8,TRBJ1-4,-
CASSQVWGQGAQETQYF,TGTGCCAGCAGCCAAGTTTGGGGACAGGGGGCCCAAGAGACCCAGTACTTC,-,TRBV4-2,TRBJ2-5,TRBD1
CASSREGRGGYTF,TGTGCCAGTTCACGAGAGGGAAGAGGCGGCTACACCTTC,few,TRBV6-5,TRBJ1-2,-
CASGQQGPTDTQYF,TGCGCCAGCGGCCAACAGGGGCCCACAGATACGCAGTATTTT,-,TRBV5-1,TRBJ2-3,TRBD1
CATMGRDRVAGELFF,TGTGCCACCATGGGGAGGGACAGGGTTGCCGGGGAGCTGTTTTTT,once,TRBV24-1,TRBJ2-2,TRBD1
CATSGQGRTGYTF,TGTGCCACCAGTGGCCAGGGGCGGACCGGCTACACCTTC,-,TRBV24-1,TRBJ1-2,-
CASSRDRGNTEAFF,TGCGCCAGCAGCCGGGACAGGGGGAACACTGAAGCTTTCTTT,-,TRBV4-1,TRBJ1-1,TRBD1
CAISDDRGLSYEQYF,TGTGCCATCAGTGACGACAGGGGGTTGTCCTACGAGCAGTACTTC,-,TRBV10-3,TRBJ2-7,TRBD1
CASSYSGRVNEKLFF,TGTGCCAGCAGTTACTCGGGACGGGTTAATGAAAAACTGTTTTTT,few,TRBV6-5,TRBJ1-4,-
CASSFAGTVNTEAFF,TGTGCCAGCAGCTTCGCCGGGACAGTGAACACTGAAGCTTTCTTT,-,TRBV7-2,TRBJ1-1,TRBD1
CASTVPGDSTEAFF,TGTGCCAGCACCGTACCAGGGGATTCCACTGAAGCTTTCTTT,-,TRBV2,TRBJ1-1,-
CASSLVLGTGHSPLHF,TGTGCCAGCAGCTTAGTCCTAGGGACAGGGCACTCACCCCTCCACTTT,-,TRBV11-2,TRBJ1-6,TRBD1
CASSLGGSAGPTGELFF,TGTGCCAGCAGCTTAGGAGGATCGGCAGGGCCCACCGGGGAGCTGTTTTTT,-,TRBV11-2,TRBJ2-2,-
CASSEPFGTSGEETQYF,TGTGCCAGCAGCGAGCCGTTCGGGACTAGCGGAGAAGAGACCCAGTACTTC,-,TRBV9,TRBJ2-5,TRBD2
CASSYSTEPTTNEKLFF,TGTGCCAGCAGTTACTCCACAGAACCTACAACTAATGAAAAACTGTTTTTT,-,TRBV6-2/TRBV6-3,TRBJ1-4,-
CASSQEGRSSYNEQFF,TGTGCCAGCAGCCAAGAAGGCCGTAGCTCCTACAATGAGCAGTTCTTC,-,TRBV3-1/TRBV3-2,TRBJ2-1,-
CASSSGVNQPQHF,TGTGCCAGCAGTTCGGGAGTCAATCAGCCCCAGCATTTT,few,TRBV2,TRBJ1-5,-
CASSLPGQGHNEQFF,TGTGCCAGCAGCCTACCGGGACAGGGGCACAATGAGCAGTTCTTC,-,TRBV3-1/TRBV3-2,TRBJ2-1,TRBD1
CASTNGGGYTEAFF,TGTGCCAGTACTAACGGGGGCGGGTACACTGAAGCTTTCTTT,-,TRBV19,TRBJ1-1,-
CASSLGTQQQFF,TGTGCCAGCAGCCTTGGAACCCAACAACAGTTCTTC,-,TRBV3-1/TRBV3-2,TRBJ2-1,-
CASGGVLNTGELFF,TGTGCCAGCGGGGGTGTCTTGAACACCGGGGAGCTGTTTTTT,-,TRBV6-5,TRBJ2-2,-
CASSYSGLSNQPQHF,TGTGCCAGCAGTTACTCGGGCCTTAGCAATCAGCCCCAGCATTTT,-,TRBV6-5,TRBJ1-5,-
CASSLPGNTIYF,TGTGCCAGCAGTTTACCGGGAAACACCATATATTTT,-,TRBV12-3/TRBV12-4,TRBJ1-3,-
CASSWGRDFRPYEQYF,TGTGCCAGCAGCTGGGGACGGGACTTTCGACCCTACGAGCAGTACTTC,-,TRBV11-2,TRBJ2-7,-
CASSSDSNSPLHF,TGTGCCAGCAGCTCGGACAGTAATTCACCCCTCCACTTT,-,TRBV5-4,TRBJ1-6,-
CASSIAGTGGASYGYTF,TGTGCCAGCAGCATCGCCGGGACAGGGGGCGCATCCTATGGCTACACCTTC,-,TRBV11-3,TRBJ1-2,TRBD1
CASSQVSGGLLGTQYF,TGCGCCAGCAGCCAAGTTAGCGGGGGCCTTCTGGGGACCCAGTACTTC,-,TRBV4-1,TRBJ2-5,TRBD2
CASSLTSGHQETQYF,TGTGCCAGCAGCTTAACCAGCGGGCACCAAGAGACCCAGTACTTC,-,TRBV7-9,TRBJ2-5,-
CATSRGDTYYEQYF,TGTGCCACCAGCAGAGGGGACACCTACTACGAGCAGTACTTC,-,TRBV15,TRBJ2-7,-
CASSSPRRGPGELFF,TGTGCCAGCAGCTCCCCTCGGCGGGGGCCCGGGGAGCTGTTTTTT,-,TRBV5-4,TRBJ2-2,-
CASRVSGMGRYEQFF,TGTGCCAGCCGAGTTAGCGGGATGGGGAGGTATGAGCAGTTCTTC,-,TRBV7-3,TRBJ2-1,TRBD2
CASKPRGVNTGELFF,TGTGCCAGCAAACCACGGGGGGTGAACACCGGGGAGCTGTTTTTT,-,TRBV11-3,TRBJ2-2,TRBD2
CASSSQQNTEAFF,TGTGCCAGCAGCTCCCAACAGAACACTGAAGCTTTCTTT,once,TRBV7-8,TRBJ1-1,-
CASSLVDRRTDTQYF,TGCGCCAGCAGCTTGGTCGACAGACGAACAGATACGCAGTATTTT,once,TRBV5-1,TRBJ2-3,-
CASSSGQGGISPLHF,TGTGCCAGCAGTTCCGGACAGGGGGGGATCTCACCCCTCCACTTT,-,TRBV11-2,TRBJ1-6,TRBD1